The rows below give T cell receptor beta chains drawn from one sample of a study of blood T cell repertoires in COVID-19. Here immunoSEQ multiplex PCR was the method, and the copy in TCRdb shows in-frame clones only, minus some. The data contain hundreds of thousands of clones, about 88% of them singletons. The sequenced material came from PBMCs or T cells enriched from blood (not recorded which). The source of these receptors is a man aged 55 to 70 who had recovered from COVID-19. CDR3s include the opening cysteine and the closing phenylalanine or tryptophan. A D gene is named only where the DNA matches it firmly. Expanded clones are given a class, and other clones once, few, many or no size at all.

D gene | J gene | V gene | clone size | CDR3 DNA | CDR3 protein
. | TRBJ2-7 | TRBV11-2 | . | TGTGCCAGCAGCTCACGGGGAGAGAGCTCCTACGAGCAGTACTTC | CASSSRGESSYEQYF
TRBD1 | TRBJ1-1 | TRBV3-1/TRBV3-2 | . | TGTGCCAGCAGCCAAGGTCACAGGGGCACTGAAGCTTTCTTT | CASSQGHRGTEAFF
TRBD1 | TRBJ1-1 | TRBV12-3/TRBV12-4 | . | TGTGCCAGCAGTTTAAACAGGGGCTCTGAAGCTTTCTTT | CASSLNRGSEAFF
. | TRBJ1-5 | TRBV27 | . | TGTGCCAGCTGGGGCAGGCACTATAGCAATCAGCCCCAGCATTTT | CASWGRHYSNQPQHF
. | TRBJ2-2 | TRBV3-1/TRBV3-2 | . | TGTGCCAGCAGCCAAGCCCTCACTAGGGAGCTGTTTTTT | CASSQALTRELFF
. | TRBJ1-6 | TRBV7-8 | . | TGTGCCAGCAGCTTAGGGAGCTCCTATAATTCACCCCTCCACTTT | CASSLGSSYNSPLHF
. | TRBJ1-4 | TRBV3-1/TRBV3-2 | once | TGTGCCAGCAGCCTTTTGACCGGGACTAATGAAAAACTGTTTTTT | CASSLLTGTNEKLFF
TRBD2 | TRBJ2-3 | TRBV6-5 | . | TGTGCCAGCGGGGGGGTTGGGGGATACACAGATACGCAGTATTTT | CASGGVGGYTDTQYF
. | TRBJ1-2 | TRBV2 | . | TGTGCCAGCAGGCCCTTCGGGGGACTGCAGCTCTATGGCTACACCTTC | CASRPFGGLQLYGYTF
. | TRBJ2-5 | TRBV7-6 | . | TGTGCCAGCACACTAAGCTTCTTGGAGACCCAGTACTTC | CASTLSFLETQYF
. | TRBJ1-4 | TRBV7-6 | once | TGTGCCAGCAGCTTGGGCGGGATAGCAACTAATGAAAAACTGTTTTTT | CASSLGGIATNEKLFF
. | TRBJ1-6 | TRBV3-1/TRBV3-2 | . | TGTGCCAGCAGCCTTAGGCAGGGCCGATCACCCCTCCACTTT | CASSLRQGRSPLHF
TRBD1 | TRBJ2-7 | TRBV25-1 | . | TGTGCCAGCAGTATTGGGACAGGTGCCTACGAGCAGTACTTC | CASSIGTGAYEQYF
. | TRBJ2-1 | TRBV7-2 | . | TGTGCCAGCAGCTCACCAGTGGGGAGCTCCTACAATGAGCAGTTCTTC | CASSSPVGSSYNEQFF
. | TRBJ1-2 | TRBV30 | . | TGTGCCTGGAGTGTACATGCGGGGCTGTGGGGCTACACCTTC | CAWSVHAGLWGYTF
TRBD1 | TRBJ1-2 | TRBV29-1 | once | TGCAGCGTTGAGGACAGGGTTGGCTATGGCTACACCTTC | CSVEDRVGYGYTF
. | TRBJ2-2 | TRBV9 | . | TGTGCCAGCAGCGTAGAGCTGGACACCGGGGAGCTGTTTTTT | CASSVELDTGELFF
. | TRBJ1-2 | TRBV4-1 | . | TGCGCCAGCAGCCTAGTTAAGGGGTCTGTATATGGCTACACCTTC | CASSLVKGSVYGYTF
TRBD1 | TRBJ1-2 | TRBV29-1 | . | TGCAGCGTGCGGACAGGGGAGGCCTATGGCTACACCTTC | CSVRTGEAYGYTF
TRBD2 | TRBJ2-1 | TRBV2 | . | TGTGCCAGCAGTGTGAGGGCGCGGGGGATCCCCAATGAGCAGTTCTTC | CASSVRARGIPNEQFF
TRBD1 | TRBJ2-7 | TRBV24-1 | . | TGTGCCACCAGTGACGGGACAGGGGATAACCCATACGAGCAGTACTTC | CATSDGTGDNPYEQYF
TRBD1 | TRBJ2-7 | TRBV30 | . | TGTGCCTGGAGCCCTTACCGGGACAGACGCGCCTACGAGCAGTACTTC | CAWSPYRDRRAYEQYF
TRBD2 | TRBJ2-3 | TRBV9 | once | TGTGCCAGCAGCGTAGCCGGCGGGGGGGCTGGCCCAGATACGCAGTATTTT | CASSVAGGGAGPDTQYF
. | TRBJ2-5 | TRBV10-3 | . | TGTGCCACGATGGACTATCAAGAGACCCAGTACTTC | CATMDYQETQYF
. | TRBJ1-3 | TRBV7-9 | once | TGTGCCAGCAGCCAGGACAGTGGAAACACCATATATTTT | CASSQDSGNTIYF
. | TRBJ1-1 | TRBV6-5 | . | TGTGCCAGCAGTCGTCTCTTTGTAAACACTGAAGCTTTCTTT | CASSRLFVNTEAFF
TRBD2 | TRBJ2-7 | TRBV4-2 | . | TGTGCCAGCAGCCCTTATAGCGGGACTGAGGAGCAGTACTTC | CASSPYSGTEEQYF
TRBD2 | TRBJ2-3 | TRBV5-4 | . | TGTGCCAGCAGCTTGGCCGGGGGGAGCACAGATACGCAGTATTTT | CASSLAGGSTDTQYF
. | TRBJ1-2 | TRBV7-9 | . | TGTGCCAGCAGCTTAGCCGGGAGCGGCTACACCTTC | CASSLAGSGYTF
. | TRBJ1-5 | TRBV7-8 | . | TGTGCCAGCAGCTTATTTATCCAGCGAGATCAGCCCCAGCATTTT | CASSLFIQRDQPQHF
TRBD1 | TRBJ2-7 | TRBV2 | . | TGTGCCAGCAGTGAGGGACAGGGGATTAACGAGCAGTACTTC | CASSEGQGINEQYF
. | TRBJ2-3 | TRBV9 | . | TGTGCCAGCAGCGTAGCTGCGGGAACAACAGATACGCAGTATTTT | CASSVAAGTTDTQYF
TRBD2 | TRBJ2-3 | TRBV6-4 | . | TGTGCCAGCACAAGAACCGGGAGGCAGAGCACAGATACGCAGTATTTT | CASTRTGRQSTDTQYF
. | TRBJ2-5 | TRBV5-1 | . | TGCGCCAGCAGCTTGGCCCCGGGGGGCGCGGGTGAGACCCAGTACTTC | CASSLAPGGAGETQYF
. | TRBJ2-3 | TRBV18 | . | TGTGCCAGCTCCCTACCAGGAACAGATACGCAGTATTTT | CASSLPGTDTQYF
. | TRBJ1-6 | TRBV5-1 | . | TGCGCCAGCAGCTCAAATTCCGGGGTTTCACCCCTCCACTTT | CASSSNSGVSPLHF
TRBD2 | TRBJ2-1 | TRBV12-5 | once | TGTGCTAGTGGTACGACCGGGACTAGCGGCTACAATGAGCAGTTCTTC | CASGTTGTSGYNEQFF
. | TRBJ1-5 | TRBV12-3/TRBV12-4 | . | TGTGCCAGCAGTTTATCTTCTCAGCCCCAGCATTTT | CASSLSSQPQHF
TRBD1 | TRBJ1-2 | TRBV6-2/TRBV6-3 | . | TGTGCCAGCAGCCTCCGGACAGGTGCTGGCTACACCTTC | CASSLRTGAGYTF
TRBD1 | TRBJ1-2 | TRBV27 | . | TGTGCCAGCAGTCAGACAGGGACTTATGGCTACACCTTC | CASSQTGTYGYTF
TRBD1 | TRBJ1-4 | TRBV11-3 | . | TGTGCCAGCAGTTCCGGGACAGGGGCCGTCGCAACTAATGAAAAACTGTTTTTT | CASSSGTGAVATNEKLFF
TRBD1 | TRBJ1-2 | TRBV2 | . | TGTGCCAACGACAGGGAAAGGAAGCGCTACACCTTC | CANDRERKRYTF
TRBD1 | TRBJ1-5 | TRBV27 | . | TGTGCCAGCAGTCCCGGGACAGGCTCTAGCAATCAGCCCCAGCATTTT | CASSPGTGSSNQPQHF
. | TRBJ1-5 | TRBV7-2 | . | TGTGCCAGCAGCTTTGGGGACACAGTTCCCAATCAGCCCCAGCATTTT | CASSFGDTVPNQPQHF
. | TRBJ1-4 | TRBV19 | once | TGTGCCAGTACCCCCGGCCTAGAACTGTTTTTT | CASTPGLELFF
TRBD1 | TRBJ2-1 | TRBV19 | . | TGTGCCAGTAGCGGTGGGAACAGGGGGATCTACAATGAGCAGTTCTTC | CASSGGNRGIYNEQFF
TRBD1 | TRBJ1-5 | TRBV5-8 | . | TGTGCCAGCAGCTTGGTAGGGGGCAGGCCCCAGCATTTT | CASSLVGGRPQHF
TRBD1 | TRBJ2-1 | TRBV5-1 | . | TGCGCCAGCAGCTTGGAGGGGGCGCGTCCCAATGAGCAGTTCTTC | CASSLEGARPNEQFF
TRBD1 | TRBJ2-1 | TRBV15 | . | TGTGCCACCAGCAGAGTAGGGGGCATCAATGAGCAGTTCTTC | CATSRVGGINEQFF
TRBD2 | TRBJ2-1 | TRBV9 | . | TGTGCCAGCAGCGCCGCCGGGACTAGGTACAATGAGCAGTTCTTC | CASSAAGTRYNEQFF
TRBD1 | TRBJ2-7 | TRBV9 | . | TGTGCCAGCAGCCCGAAGAGAGGGACAGTCGGCGAGCAGTACTTC | CASSPKRGTVGEQYF
. | TRBJ2-5 | TRBV5-1 | . | TGCGCCAGCAGCTTTACTACTCAAGAGACCCAGTACTTC | CASSFTTQETQYF
TRBD1 | TRBJ1-1 | TRBV2 | . | TGTGCCAGCAGTGTACAGGGGCATGATGTGGGAAAAGCTTTCTTT | CASSVQGHDVGKAFF